The rows below give T cell receptor beta chains drawn from one sample of a study of PD-1 blockade in mismatch repair-deficient tumors. The repertoire was sequenced with immunoSEQ multiplex PCR; TCRdb's copy has only in-frame clones and lacks some. This table has tens of thousands of clones, 81% appearing once. The specimen comprised peripheral blood, sampled 12 weeks after starting pembrolizumab. These receptors originate from an adult with mismatch repair-deficient cancer. Each CDR3 is given with its conserved first and last residue. A D gene is named only where the DNA matches it firmly. Clone size is stated in some rows and not others, as once, few, many or a class when expanded.

>TRBV18|NA|TRBD2|18|TRBJ2-3
CASSPFLTSDKITDTQYF
TGTGCCAGCTCACCATTCTTGACTAGCGACAAGATAACAGATACGCAGTATTTT
>TRBV7-8|NA|NA|15|TRBJ2-7
CASSLEGGNSYEQYF
TGTGCCAGCAGCTTAGAGGGCGGTAACTCCTACGAGCAGTACTTC
>TRBV5-4|once|TRBD2|15|TRBJ2-1
CASSQDSGSIYEQFF
TGTGCCAGCAGCCAAGATAGCGGGAGTATCTATGAGCAGTTCTTC
>TRBV5-5|NA|NA|14|TRBJ1-1
CASSLAGGTTEAFF
TGTGCCAGCAGCTTGGCCGGGGGGACGACTGAAGCTTTCTTT
>TRBV15|NA|NA|15|TRBJ1-5
CATSRGTAYNQPQHF
TGTGCCACCAGCAGAGGGACAGCCTACAATCAGCCCCAGCATTTT
>TRBV4-2|NA|NA|15|TRBJ1-3
CASSQGGGTGNTIYF
TGTGCCAGCAGCCAAGGGGGGGGGACTGGAAACACCATATATTTT
>TRBV7-2|NA|NA|15|TRBJ1-2
CASSPRGTGLGGYTF
TGTGCCAGCAGCCCCCGAGGAACAGGGCTTGGCGGCTACACCTTC
>TRBV19|NA|NA|15|TRBJ1-1
CASSIENQAYTEAFF
TGTGCCAGTAGTATAGAGAACCAGGCCTACACTGAAGCTTTCTTT
>TRBV7-9|few|NA|13|TRBJ2-6
CASSGRDTTFLTF
TGTGCCAGCAGCGGCCGGGACACCACCTTCCTGACTTTC
>TRBV11-1|NA|NA|17|TRBJ2-2
CASSPRLGILNTGELFF
TGTGCCAGCAGCCCACGTCTGGGGATTTTGAACACCGGGGAGCTGTTTTTT
>TRBV14|NA|TRBD1|17|TRBJ1-2
CASSQEDRGLHRDGYTF
TGTGCCAGCAGCCAAGAGGACAGGGGCCTGCACCGTGATGGCTACACCTTC
>TRBV10-3|NA|TRBD2|19|TRBJ2-1
CAISESTPIGGRKDNEQFF
TGTGCCATCAGTGAGTCGACCCCGATAGGCGGGAGAAAAGACAATGAGCAGTTCTTC
>TRBV6-6|once|NA|13|TRBJ1-5
CASSYEGYQPQHF
TGTGCCAGCAGTTACGAAGGGTATCAGCCCCAGCATTTT
>TRBV29-1|NA|TRBD1|12|TRBJ1-2
CSVNQGVGGYTF
TGCAGCGTTAATCAGGGGGTCGGCGGCTACACCTTC
>TRBV11-3|once|NA|14|TRBJ2-2
CASSPGQNTGELFF
TGTGCCAGCAGCCCGGGACAGAACACCGGGGAGCTGTTTTTT